The clone carrying this TCR beta chain was counted a few times. Its antigen is not known. CDR3 size: 13 residues. The V gene's germline CDR1 is MGHDK and CDR2 SYGVNS. V lost 6 bases to trimming and J lost 4 bases, with 13 bases between them. These data are taken from a study of blood T cells in healthy people across ages. Primers used in a second PCR of roughly 6 to 12 cycles were a sample-barcoded 5' primer and a J-beta primer mix. Each of the samples gave a minimum of 3 million paired-end reads that contained CDR3. Via MiXCR, TCRdb re-called the 5' RACE reads, giving one row per CDR3 protein. Here the sample spans around 650,000 distinct CDR3 sequences, approximately 40% being singletons. Broader study findings: Diversity of TCR beta correlated strongly with naive T cell percentage. There were more naive CD4+ cells and higher diversity in long-lived donors than in aged donors.

Sequencing used blood. This chain joins TRBV25-1 and TRBJ2-7, with a tentative D call TRBD1 (5 bases). The clonotype comes from a man older than 75 in good health. CDR3 nucleotides: TGTGCCAGCAGATCAGACCCAGGGTACGAGCAGTACTTC. Protein sequence: CASRSDPGYEQYF.